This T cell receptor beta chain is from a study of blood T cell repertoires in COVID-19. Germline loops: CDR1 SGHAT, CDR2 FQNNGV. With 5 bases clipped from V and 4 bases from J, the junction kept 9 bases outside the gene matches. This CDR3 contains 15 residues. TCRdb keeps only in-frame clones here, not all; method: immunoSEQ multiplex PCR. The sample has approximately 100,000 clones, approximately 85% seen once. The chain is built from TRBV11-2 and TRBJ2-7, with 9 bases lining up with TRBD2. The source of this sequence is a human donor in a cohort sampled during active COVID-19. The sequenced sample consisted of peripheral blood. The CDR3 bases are TGTGCCAGCAGCCAGCATAGCGGGAGTTCATACGAGCAGTACTTC. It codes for CASSQHSGSSYEQYF.